This T cell receptor beta chain was profiled in a study of cytomegalovirus exposure and HLA in healthy donors. Study results and caveats: Researchers reportedly found TCR beta sequences accurately predicted most subjects' HLA-A and HLA-B alleles. Immune exposure information available was restricted to CMV serostatus. Cytomegalovirus association was assigned to more than 150 TCR beta chains. Most observed TCR sequences were rare, whereas some public TCRs were detected in many donors.

V lost 2 bases, J lost 0 bases, and 13 bases lay in between. CDR3 size: 16 residues. Per germline, CDR1 LGHNA and CDR2 YSLEER. Comments on this clone: Its cognate antigen is unknown.

PCR amplification relied on 60 Vbeta primers (plus 13 Jbeta primers). Produced via immunoSEQ multiplex PCR; TCRdb's table is partial and in-frame only. The sample yields around 170,000 clones, around 77% seen once. This chain links TRBV4-3 with TRBJ1-2; D gene uncertain. What was sequenced was PBMCs. This receptor was obtained from a woman in her fifties or sixties in good health and CMV-seropositive. CDR3 in DNA: TGCGCCAGCAGCCAAAGACTGCAGCTTTCTAACTATGGCTACACCTTC. As protein: CASSQRLQLSNYGYTF.